Described below is a single T cell receptor (beta chain) sequence and its context. The antigen is unknown. Documented treatment: oral pan-JAK inhibitor, 5-10 mg twice daily. This sample stems from a study of CD8+ T cells in alopecia areata. Study details: A 6-month period off drug followed tofacitinib, which lasted 6 to 18 months. The study, taken as a whole, reports: Scalp clonality and expanded CD8+ clones among the top 100 showed significant decreases with tofacitinib.

As the sequencing template, cDNA was produced by extracting RNA and reverse transcribing it. Profiling relied on immunoSEQ multiplex PCR, and the TCRdb table lists in-frame clones only, not all of them. This sample has over 120,000 clones, with around 50% found just once. V trimming: 2 bases; J trimming: 2 bases; junction bases outside the gene matches: 7. This CDR3 is built from 17 residues. CDR1 MNHEY and CDR2 SMNVEV come from the germline V gene (reference sequence). The sequences come from CD8+ T cells sorted from blood, collected at week 4, from a patient treated with tofacitinib. This TCR derives from a human donor with alopecia areata. The chain links TRBV27 to TRBJ2-2; 8 bases are a match to TRBD2. The CDR3 DNA reads TGTGCCAGCAGTTTAATTGCGGGGGGCCTTAACACCGGGGAGCTGTTTTTT. This codes for CASSLIAGGLNTGELFF.